This TCR beta chain was captured by sequencing in a study of blood T cell repertoires in COVID-19. Clones were read by immunoSEQ multiplex PCR, and TCRdb kept only the in-frame ones, dropping some. The sample carries 150,000 to 180,000 clones, around 84% recorded once. This CDR3 has 18 amino acids. Looked up from germline, CDR1 is MDHEN and CDR2 is SYDVKM. Trimming at V came to 6 bases and at J to 1 base, leaving 13 bases not matched to a gene. The origin of this receptor is an elderly man with acute or convalescent COVID-19. J is TRBJ2-5 and V is TRBV28; TRBD1 agrees at 11 bases. The specimen was peripheral blood. Here the CDR3 DNA reads TGTGCCAGCAGCCGACCCTCCCGGACAGGGGGCCGCCAAGAGACCCAGTACTTC. Translation: CASSRPSRTGGRQETQYF.